The present T cell receptor beta chain was sequenced within a study of blood T cell repertoires in COVID-19. Study as a whole: Italy, Spain and the United States were the sources of the convalescent and acute COVID-19 samples. The analysed material was cDNA or gDNA that came from T cells, B-cell-depleted T cells, or PBMCs.

Per the study methods: Estimation of nucleated cell counts was performed using reference gene primer amplification. Measured with immunoSEQ multiplex PCR; TCRdb has only the in-frame clones, and not every one. V, J and clone size are taken as reported in that table, and D and trimming were inferred from the DNA itself. The sample has roughly 240,000 clones; over 80% are singletons. Between the trimmed V and J ends, which lost 6 bases and 5 bases, there was a span of 10 bases. This CDR3 spans 12 amino acids. Germline V gene data show CDR1 as MDHEN and CDR2 as SYDVKM. Self-reported history from a screening survey and questionnaire set each donor's cohort.

Sequencing input: PBMCs or T cells enriched from blood (not recorded which). The receptor's source is a woman in her twenties or thirties with acute COVID-19. The rearrangement joins TRBV28 to TRBJ1-2; no firm D call. CDR3 in DNA: TGTGCCAGCAGCCCCCCCAGTTATGGCTACACCTTC. Encoded protein: CASSPPSYGYTF.